Listed below are T cell receptor beta chains from one sample, sequenced in a study of cytomegalovirus exposure and HLA in healthy donors. TCRdb's table, derived via immunoSEQ multiplex PCR, lists solely in-frame clones and lacks some. In all, the sample yields tens of thousands of clones. Specimen: PBMCs. These receptors were collected from a man in his fifties in good health and CMV-seropositive. The CDR3 runs from the conserved cysteine through the conserved F or W. Each record gives: D gene, J gene, V gene, CDR3 protein. The D gene is left open where the match is weak.

TRBD1 TRBJ1-2 TRBV7-2 CASSRGQGFYGYTF
TRBD1 TRBJ2-7 TRBV5-4 CASSLGDRNYEQYF
- TRBJ1-5 TRBV5-6 CASSVGGVLQPQHF
- TRBJ2-1 TRBV4-3 CASSQDLAGSYNEQFF
TRBD1 TRBJ1-2 TRBV5-6 CASRLRSGGARGYTF
- TRBJ2-5 TRBV7-6 CASSAGTQGTQYF
TRBD1 TRBJ2-7 TRBV4-3 CASSQGTGGAYEQYF
- TRBJ2-1 TRBV9 CASSVTDEQFF
TRBD1 TRBJ1-2 TRBV19 CASSFQDRDYGYTF
TRBD1 TRBJ1-1 TRBV5-8 CASSVGQGGFFTEAFF
TRBD1 TRBJ1-2 TRBV30 CAWSVGTGEGYTF
TRBD2 TRBJ2-7 TRBV7-2 CASSLGPAGAYEQYF
- TRBJ2-2 TRBV9 CASSVGSGNTGELFF
- TRBJ2-1 TRBV18 CASSPQVDEQFF
- TRBJ2-2 TRBV4-3 CASSQDGSASGTGELFF
- TRBJ2-1 TRBV30 CAWSVSGNEQFF
TRBD2 TRBJ2-3 TRBV9 CASSVGLRTSGDTQYF
- TRBJ2-5 TRBV10-2 CASSRQITQETQYF
- TRBJ1-1 TRBV30 CAWRQTHTEAFF
- TRBJ1-5 TRBV11-2 CASSFPGYPQHF